The 3 T cell receptor beta chains reported below all come from one sample, sequenced in a study of control samples from healthy donors and cancer patients. TCRdb's copy holds only in-frame clones and misses some; the assay was immunoSEQ multiplex PCR. Of 400,000 to 500,000 clones in the sample, 90% were seen once. Sample: PBMCs. The receptor source for this set is a man aged 35 to 55 with head and neck cancer.

This sequence joins TRBV7-9 and TRBJ1-6, with TRBD1 as a possible D gene (5 bases). Trimming removed 1 base at V and 3 bases at J, with 7 bases between. Germline values: CDR1 SEHNR, CDR2 FQNEAQ (reference sequence). The CDR3 has 15 amino acids. The CDR3 coding sequence is TGTGCCAGCAGCTTAGTGCAGGGCTATAATTCACCCCTCCACTTT. It encodes CASSLVQGYNSPLHF.

The chain combines TRBV9 with TRBJ2-7; TRBD1 matches at 8 bases. This CDR3 spans 15 amino acids. CDR1 SGDLS and CDR2 YYNGEE come from the germline V gene. V lost 3 bases and J lost 0; bases outside the gene matches: 5. This CDR3 reads CASSAGQAASYEQYF. Here the CDR3 DNA reads TGTGCCAGCAGCGCGGGACAGGCGGCCTCCTACGAGCAGTACTTC. Combining the CDR3 with reference TRBV9 and TRBJ2-7 gives the whole variable domain DSGVTQTPKHLITATGQRVTLRCSPRSGDLSVYWYQQSLDQGLQFLIQYYNGEERAKGNILERFSAQQFPDLHSELNLSSLELGDSALYFCASSAGQAASYEQYFGPGTRLTVT.

The chain employs TRBV30 and TRBJ1-6; 8 bases line up with TRBD1. Germline CDR1 is GTSNPN and CDR2 is SVGIG (reference sequence). The CDR3 length is 13 residues. The V and J ends lost 5 bases and 4 bases, in that order; junction bases with no gene match: 1. CDR3 DNA: TGTGCCTGGGACAGGGGTTATAATTCACCCCTCCACTTT. This gives the protein CAWDRGYNSPLHF.